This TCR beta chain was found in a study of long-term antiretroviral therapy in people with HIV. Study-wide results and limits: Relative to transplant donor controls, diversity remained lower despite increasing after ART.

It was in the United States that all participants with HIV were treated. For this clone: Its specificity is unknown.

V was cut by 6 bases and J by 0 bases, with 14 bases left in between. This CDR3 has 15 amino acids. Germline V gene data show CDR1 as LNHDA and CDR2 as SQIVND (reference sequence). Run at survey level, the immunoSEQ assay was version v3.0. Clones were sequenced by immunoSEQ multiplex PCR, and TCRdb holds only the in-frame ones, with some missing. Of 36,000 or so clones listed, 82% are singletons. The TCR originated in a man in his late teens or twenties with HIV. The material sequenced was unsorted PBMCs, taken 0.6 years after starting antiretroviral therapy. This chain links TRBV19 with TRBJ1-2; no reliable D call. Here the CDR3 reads CASRRTQVPNYGYTF. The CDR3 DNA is TGTGCCAGTAGACGGACCCAGGTCCCTAACTATGGCTACACCTTC.